This TCR beta chain came from a study of cytomegalovirus exposure and HLA in healthy donors. The CDR3 has 15 residues. Trimming stripped 0 bases from V and 2 bases from J, with 12 bases between. CDR1 and CDR2 from the germline V gene are SGHNT and YYREEE (reference sequence). Primers for the PCR totalled 60 Vbeta and 13 Jbeta. Repertoires were generated with immunoSEQ multiplex PCR, while TCRdb's copy carries only in-frame clones and drops some. The data contain 90,000 to 100,000 clones, roughly 63% of them singletons. The gene calls are TRBV5-4 and TRBJ2-7; D might be TRBD2 (5 bases). The TCR sequence derives from a man between 50 and 59 years old in good health and CMV-seronegative. Sequences were obtained from PBMCs. The CDR3 nucleotides read TGTGCCAGCAGCTTGGGAAGGGAGTTGACCTACGAGCAGTACTTC. It is translated as CASSLGRELTYEQYF.